This T cell receptor beta chain was identified in a study of breast tumors, draining lymph nodes, adjacent tissues. TCRdb re-called the multiplex PCR reads with MiXCR, one entry per CDR3 protein. Of around 19,000 distinct CDR3 sequences in the sample, roughly 32% were seen once. On this clonotype itself: Its antigen remains unidentified.

Germline-derived CDR1 and CDR2 are MNHNS and SASEGT. Deletions cut 10 bases from V and 0 bases from J, with 12 bases between. CDR3 length: 13 residues. The study, taken as a whole, reports: Tumor repertoires ranked between lymph nodes and nontumor tissue in diversity, with V and J gene preferences.

The chain carries TRBV6-1 and TRBJ1-1; tentatively, D is TRBD1 (5 bases). This TCR was recovered from a female donor with breast cancer. Some clones in this sample may be carry-over from other donors' samples. The sample comprised breast tumor tissue. CDR3: CATRTFLNTEAFF. DNA of the CDR3: TGTGCCACGAGGACATTTTTGAACACTGAAGCTTTCTTT.